This T cell receptor (beta chain) was recovered during a study of shared clonotypes between healthy human individuals. Study-wide points: Larger richness was generally estimated for naive than memory subsets.

Points on this clone: Its antigen is unidentified.

The protocol was immunoSEQ multiplex PCR, while the TCRdb copy is restricted to in-frame clones and leaves out a portion. The sample lists about 2,500,000 clones; around 94% were seen once. Germline V gives CDR1 SGHTA, CDR2 FQGNSA. The CDR3 is 12 residues long. V dropped 1 base and J dropped 10 bases, with 8 bases sitting between them. The source is a man aged 18 to 30 in good health. The chain carries TRBV7-2 and TRBJ2-1; no clear D gene. The sequencing sample was made of naive CD4+ T cells sorted from blood. As to subset: CD45RA+ positively selected. The CDR3 DNA is TGTGCCAGCAGCTTAGATCGGATCGAGCAGTTCTTC. Translation gives CASSLDRIEQFF.